This TCR beta chain was retrieved from a study of T cell responses to AZD1222 COVID-19 vaccine. Study information: Some second doses came at about 4 weeks and others at about 12 weeks; these were pooled. Study-wide results and caveats: Sampling captured repertoires only after the peak T cell response. Two AZD1222 doses significantly raised spike-specific TCR breadth and depth over controls.

Details on this clone: Its target is not known.

The CDR3 has 14 amino acids. Trimming took 2 bases from V and 7 from J, leaving 9 bases between them. Per the germline V gene, CDR1 is MNHEY and CDR2 is SVGEGT. Clones were sequenced by immunoSEQ multiplex PCR, and TCRdb holds only the in-frame ones, with some missing. This table holds 150,000 or so clones, 89% found once. The clonotype comes from an adult in good health. The genes are TRBV6-2 or TRBV6-3 and TRBJ1-6; no clear D gene. Sequenced here: peripheral blood, sampled on day 0 of AZD1222 vaccination. The CDR3 bases are TGTGCCAGCAGTTACGGGGTGCGGAATTCACCCCTCCACTTT. It specifies CASSYGVRNSPLHF.